This passage covers 18 T cell receptor beta chains from one sample sequenced in a study of T cells expressing NK-cell markers. From the 5' RACE reads, TCRdb lists one entry per CDR3 protein and no DNA. The sample data list about 32,000 distinct CDR3 sequences. The sequenced sample was blood T cells: a sorted CD56 or NKG2C T cell subset, CD4+ or CD8+ T cells, or bulk PBMC T cells (not recorded which). The receptors come from a woman aged 18-69 years in good health.

The chain combines TRBV13 with TRBJ1-2; there is no DNA to check the TCRdb D call of TRBD1. There are 14 residues in the CDR3. CDR1 and CDR2 from the germline V gene are PRHDT and FYEKMQ (reference sequence). The CDR3 sequence: CASSSRDRIYGYTF.

The V call is TRBV5-4, the J call TRBJ1-6; TCRdb indicates TRBD1, and absent DNA this call remains unverified. This CDR3 spans 12 amino acids. CDR1 and CDR2 (germline): SGHNT, YYREEE (reference sequence). This CDR3 is CASSQGSSPLHF.

The chain has TRBV28 and TRBJ2-7; TCRdb calls TRBD2, which cannot be checked without DNA. Germline V lookup: CDR1 MDHEN, CDR2 SYDVKM. The CDR3 contains 13 residues. The CDR3 protein is CASSRAGSYEQYF.

The rearrangement links TRBV20-1 to TRBJ2-7; without DNA, the TCRdb call of TRBD2 cannot be checked. The germline CDR1 and CDR2 sequences are DFQATT and SNEGSKA (reference sequence). This CDR3 spans 15 amino acids. CDR3 sequence: CSAARGLAGPYEQYF.

This rearrangement joins TRBV20-1 to TRBJ1-2. The germline V gene encodes CDR1 DFQATT and CDR2 SNEGSKA (reference sequence). The CDR3 totals 11 residues. This chain's CDR3 is CSARTVYGYTF.

The chain has TRBV20-1 and TRBJ2-7. Germline CDR1 is DFQATT and CDR2 is SNEGSKA (reference sequence). This CDR3 region has 12 residues. CDR3 region: CSARGETHEQYF.

The chain joins TRBV10-3 to TRBJ1-2; no DNA is available, so the TRBD1 call from TCRdb remains unchecked. This CDR3 is 14 amino acids long. The germline V gene has CDR1 ENHRY and CDR2 SYGVKD. The CDR3 reads CAISEGGGARGYTF.

CDR3 residues: CASSHPLRTGGGGYTF. This sequence joins TRBV4-1 and TRBJ1-2; checking the TCRdb D call of TRBD1 is not possible without DNA. The CDR3 sequence is 16 residues long. Germline CDR1 reads MGHRA; CDR2 reads YSYEKL.

This sequence joins TRBV29-1 and TRBJ2-7; TCRdb selects TRBD1, and the lack of DNA leaves this call unchecked. This CDR3 contains 13 residues. Germline loops: CDR1 SQVTM, CDR2 ANQGSEA. CDR3 sequence reads: CSVATGVPYEQYF.

This rearrangement joins TRBV2 to TRBJ1-4. CDR1 and CDR2 (germline): SNHLY, FYNNEI. This CDR3 is 14 amino acids long. CDR3 residues: CASTGGEPHEKLFF.

The chain couples TRBV20-1 to TRBJ1-2; the TCRdb D gene call, TRBD1, has no DNA to confirm it. Germline CDR1 reads DFQATT; CDR2 reads SNEGSKA (reference sequence). The CDR3 runs 19 residues. CDR3 sequence reads: CSAREITLVDRIFSYGYTF.

This sequence joins TRBV7-9 and TRBJ2-7; the TCRdb call, TRBD2, lacks DNA for checking. CDR1 is SEHNR and CDR2 is FQNEAQ in the germline V gene (reference sequence). CDR3 size: 16 residues. The CDR3 is CASSPRRQGSHYEQYF.

This rearrangement joins TRBV12-3 or TRBV12-4 to TRBJ2-1. The CDR3 consists of 11 residues. CDR3 residues: CAILWQNEQFF.

The chain recombines TRBV28 with TRBJ2-5; checking the TCRdb D call of TRBD1 is not possible without DNA. From germline, CDR1 is MDHEN and CDR2 SYDVKM. This CDR3 is built from 14 residues. CDR3 amino acids: CASSSTDLEETQYF.

The gene calls are TRBV19 and TRBJ1-1; TCRdb's D gene call, TRBD1, goes unchecked for lack of DNA. Germline CDR1 is LNHDA and CDR2 is SQIVND (reference sequence). The CDR3 consists of 16 residues. The CDR3 loop reads CASSIVRTGKNTEAFF.

V gene TRBV6-2 or TRBV6-3 combines with J gene TRBJ2-2; TCRdb names TRBD2, which stays unverified in the absence of DNA. From germline, CDR1 is MNHEY and CDR2 SVGEGT. The length of the CDR3 is 19 residues. The CDR3 loop is CASSYSISRDKSHTGELFF.

The V call is TRBV12-3 or TRBV12-4, the J call TRBJ2-3; lacking DNA, the TRBD2 call made by TCRdb goes unchecked. The CDR3 has 15 amino acids. CDR3 residues: CASGGGGPVGDTQYF.

The gene calls are TRBV7-9 and TRBJ2-7. CDR1 and CDR2 from the germline V gene are SEHNR and FQNEAQ (reference sequence). The CDR3 has 13 amino acids. The CDR3 loop is CASSLAGPYEQYF.